A selection of T cell receptor beta chains follows, all from one sample in a study of T cells in Graves' hyperthyroidism and ophthalmopathy. MiXCR was run by TCRdb on the multiplex PCR reads, yielding one entry per CDR3 protein. The sample lists some 500,000 distinct CDR3 sequences; approximately 25% were seen once. Sequencing was performed on blood. The receptor set was obtained from a woman under 40 with Graves' ophthalmopathy. Both conserved end residues are part of each CDR3. Fields, in order: D gene, clone size, J gene, V gene, CDR3 DNA, CDR3 protein. D genes are given only for firm matches. Clone sizes are given selectively: once, few, many, or a class where the clone is expanded.

>TRBD2|NA|TRBJ2-7|TRBV12-3/TRBV12-4
TGTGCCAGCAGTTTAGGCCGGAGCGGGGCGGGGGAGCAGTACTTC
CASSLGRSGAGEQYF
>NA|few|TRBJ1-6|TRBV20-1
TGCAGTGCTAGAGAGGGGGGGGCAAGTCCACCCCTCCACTTT
CSAREGGASPPLHF
>NA|NA|TRBJ1-2|TRBV28
TGTGCCAGCGGGGGGGTGGGCTATGGCTACACCTTC
CASGGVGYGYTF
>NA|few|TRBJ2-4|TRBV3-1
TGTGCCAGCAGTTCCGGGGGCAAAAACATTCAGTACTTC
CASSSGGKNIQYF
>NA|many|TRBJ1-5|TRBV6-5
TGTGCCAGCAGGAGGCAGGACAATCAGCCCCAGCATTTT
CASRRQDNQPQHF
>TRBD1|NA|TRBJ1-1|TRBV6-1
TGTGCCAGCAGCGGGACAGGGGATGTAACTGAAGCTTTCTTT
CASSGTGDVTEAFF
>NA|many|TRBJ1-2|TRBV24-1
TGTGCCACCAGTGATTTGGGACAGAACTATGGCTACACCTTC
CATSDLGQNYGYTF
>NA|NA|TRBJ2-7|TRBV10-3
TGTGCCATCAGTGTGGAGGGGCAGAGCTCCTACGAGCAGTACTTC
CAISVEGQSSYEQYF
>NA|many|TRBJ1-1|TRBV4-1
TGCGCCAGCAGCCAGCACTGGGTGGTTACTGAAGCTTTCTTT
CASSQHWVVTEAFF
>NA|few|TRBJ2-7|TRBV12-3/TRBV12-4
TGTGCCAGCAGTTTATCGGGGTCCGGCGAGCAGTACTTC
CASSLSGSGEQYF
>NA|NA|TRBJ2-1|TRBV12-3/TRBV12-4
TGTGCCAGCAGTTCCACAACTAGTGCTAATGAGCAGTTCTTC
CASSSTTSANEQFF
>NA|NA|TRBJ1-1|TRBV12-3/TRBV12-4
TGTGCCAGCAGTCCGGCTGTTAGGGTAGACACTGAAGCTTTCTTT
CASSPAVRVDTEAFF
>NA|NA|TRBJ1-1|TRBV28
TGTGCCAGCGTTGGAGGTTTGAACACTGAAGCTTTCTTT
CASVGGLNTEAFF
>NA|many|TRBJ2-7|TRBV6-5
TGTGCCAGCAGTTACTCCAACGAGGGCTACGAGCAGTACTTC
CASSYSNEGYEQYF
>NA|many|TRBJ2-2|TRBV28
TGTGCCAGCAGGCTTATGAACCCAGGGTACACCGGGGAGCTGTTTTTT
CASRLMNPGYTGELFF
>TRBD2|NA|TRBJ2-2|TRBV6-4
TGTGCCAGCAGTGAACTCGAACCGGGACTAGCGGGGGGACGGGCCACCGGGGAGCTGTTTTTT
CASSELEPGLAGGRATGELFF
>TRBD1|few|TRBJ1-2|TRBV30
TGTGCCTGGAGTGTAGGGACAGTCTATGGCTACACCTTC
CAWSVGTVYGYTF
>NA|many|TRBJ2-7|TRBV7-8
TGTGCCAGCAGCTTGCGGAGCGGACACGAGTACTTC
CASSLRSGHEYF
>NA|many|TRBJ2-5|TRBV4-1
TGCGCCAGCAGCCAGCCTCGACAGGGCGGGAAGACCCAGTACTTC
CASSQPRQGGKTQYF
>TRBD1|NA|TRBJ2-6|TRBV28
TGTGCCAGCAGGTCGACAGGGATTTCTGGGGCCAACGTCCTGACTTTC
CASRSTGISGANVLTF
>NA|many|TRBJ2-5|TRBV6-1
TGTGCCAGCAGAGAGGGGCTACGCCAAGAGACCCAGTACTTC
CASREGLRQETQYF
>TRBD1|many|TRBJ1-2|TRBV6-1
TGTGCCAGCAGAGGACAGGGGATTTTCCATGGCTACACCTTC
CASRGQGIFHGYTF
>NA|many|TRBJ1-2|TRBV6-1
TGTGCCAGCAGTGAACTGAATTCCTATGGCTACACCTTC
CASSELNSYGYTF
>NA|many|TRBJ2-7|TRBV7-9
TGTGCCAGCAGCGCCGACAGGCACGAGCAGTACTTC
CASSADRHEQYF
>TRBD2|many|TRBJ2-5|TRBV20-1
TGCAGTGCTGACCAGACTAGCGGGGAAGAGACCCAGTACTTC
CSADQTSGEETQYF
>NA|many|TRBJ1-5|TRBV10-3
TGTGCCATCAGTGAGTCGTGGGTGGAGCAGCCCCAGCATTTT
CAISESWVEQPQHF
>TRBD1|NA|TRBJ2-5|TRBV12-3/TRBV12-4
TGTGCCAGCAGTCCGAGGACAGGTCCGCAGGAGACCCAGTACTTC
CASSPRTGPQETQYF
>NA|NA|TRBJ2-5|TRBV19
TGTGCCAGTAGTATCGGACCGGGGAGTGAGACCCAGTACTTC
CASSIGPGSETQYF